Below, 17 T cell receptor beta chains from the same sample are listed, as sequenced in a study of T cell repertoires in aging, cancer and after chemotherapy. A mixed TRB-A/B primer pool amplified rearranged TRB by multiplex touch-down PCR. TCRdb passed the multiplex PCR reads through MiXCR, listing each CDR3 protein once. This table has over 2,500 distinct CDR3 sequences, roughly three fifths appearing once. The template was genomic DNA from peripheral blood, not RNA. The sequenced sample was blood. The receptors here all came from a human donor with a solid tumor.

This clonotype was seen only a few times. The J gene is TRBJ2-1, the V gene TRBV19; 8 nucleotides align to TRBD1. Germline CDR1 and CDR2: LNHDA and SQIVND (reference sequence). V trimming: 4 bases; J trimming: 6 bases; junction bases outside the gene matches: 5. CDR3 length: 14 amino acids. DNA of the CDR3: TGTGCCAGTAGTAGGACAGGGCTTGGCAATGAGCAGTTCTTC. Protein product: CASSRTGLGNEQFF.

The chain is built from TRBV20-1 and TRBJ1-3; D ambiguous. The CDR3 extends over 15 amino acids. The V gene lost 0 bases and the J gene lost 1 base, with 10 bases spanning the gap. CDR1 is DFQATT, CDR2 SNEGSKA, per germline (reference sequence). CDR3 amino acids: CSARDAIHSGNTIYF. The CDR3, as DNA: TGCAGTGCTAGAGATGCGATCCATTCTGGAAACACCATATATTTT.

The chain couples TRBV7-9 to TRBJ2-2, with D uncertain. Trimming shortened V by 3 bases and J by 4 bases, and 15 bases separated the two germline ends. The germline CDR1 and CDR2 sequences are SEHNR and FQNEAQ (reference sequence). This CDR3 has 16 amino acids. In DNA, the CDR3 is TGTGCCAGCAGCTTTAGGGTGGGCTTGAGCACCGGGGAGCTGTTTTTT. Its protein product is CASSFRVGLSTGELFF.

As for this clonotype: A junction end diverges from the germline sequence, so it may reflect a read error. The gene calls are TRBV5-1 and TRBJ2-1, with unresolved D. The germline gives CDR1 SGHRS, CDR2 YFSETQ. The CDR3 contains 15 residues. CDR3 in DNA: TGTGCCAGCAGCCTCTCCGATGGGGTTTCCAATGAGCAGTTCTTC. It specifies CASSLSDGVSNEQFF.

V and J are TRBV7-9 and TRBJ1-1; D gene uncertain. The CDR3 length is 11 residues. Trimming cost V 8 bases and J 7 bases, with 11 bases left between them. Germline lookup yields CDR1 SEHNR and CDR2 FQNEAQ (reference sequence). CDR3 DNA: TGTGCCAGCGGAGCAGGACGTGAAGCTTTCTTT. It specifies CASGAGREAFF.

This clonotype was counted once. This chain joins TRBV29-1 and TRBJ1-1; 8 bases are a match to TRBD1. This CDR3 has 12 residues. V was clipped by 7 bases and J by 4 bases; unmatched bases: 5. Germline V gene data show CDR1 as SQVTM and CDR2 as ANQGSEA. The CDR3 DNA is TGCAGCGACGGACAGGGAAGCACTGAAGCTTTCTTT. Translation: CSDGQGSTEAFF.

This chain uses TRBV27 with TRBJ1-4; D might be TRBD1 (6 bases). V lost 10 bases to trimming and J lost 8 bases, with 17 bases between them. Germline V CDR1 and CDR2: MNHEY, SMNVEV (reference sequence). The CDR3 is 13 amino acids. CDR3 residues: CATRPNREEKLFF. In nucleotides, the CDR3 is TGTGCCACTCGCCCCAACAGGGAAGAAAAACTGTTTTTT.

For this clonotype: One end of the junction does not line up with germline, which may come from a read error. This chain links TRBV5-1 with TRBJ1-2; no reliable D call. Germline lookup yields CDR1 SGHRS and CDR2 YFSETQ. This CDR3 has 14 residues. The DNA of the CDR3 is TGTGCCAGCAGCTTGGGAGGTTGGGACTATGGCTACACCTTC. Translated, it gives CASSLGGWDYGYTF.

This clonotype was picked up a small number of times. V and J are TRBV29-1 and TRBJ2-3; TRBD2 agrees at 8 bases. With 8 bases clipped from V and 4 bases from J, the junction kept 14 bases outside the gene matches. The CDR3 is 15 amino acids. Germline lookup yields CDR1 SQVTM and CDR2 ANQGSEA. CDR3 sequence: CSIHEPGGPSDTQYF. Here the CDR3 DNA reads TGCAGCATTCACGAACCGGGAGGGCCTTCAGATACGCAGTATTTT.

Only one count was recorded for this clonotype. J is TRBJ2-7 and V is TRBV27, with 7 bases identical to TRBD2. Germline-derived CDR1 and CDR2 are MNHEY and SMNVEV (reference sequence). V was clipped by 5 bases and J by 3 bases; unmatched bases: 19. This CDR3 has 18 residues. The CDR3 loop is CASSPPTLADTGGYEQYF. The CDR3 DNA reads as TGTGCCAGCAGTCCCCCGACTCTAGCGGACACGGGGGGCTACGAGCAGTACTTC.

This clonotype was seen just once. J is TRBJ2-7 and V is TRBV5-1; D gene ambiguous. Deletions cut 4 bases from V and 3 bases from J, with 14 bases between. The CDR3 sequence is 14 residues long. Germline V gene sequence: CDR1 SGHRS, CDR2 YFSETQ. This chain's CDR3 is CASSDGYSDYEQYF. The CDR3 DNA reads as TGCGCCAGCAGCGATGGTTACTCGGACTACGAGCAGTACTTC.

The gene calls are TRBV7-2 and TRBJ1-1; 7 bases agree with TRBD1. Trimming removed 5 bases from V and 6 bases from J; junction bases left unmatched: 12. Germline CDR1 SGHTA, CDR2 FQGNSA. The CDR3 has 15 residues. The CDR3 here is CASSQDRAVRAEAFF. In DNA, the CDR3 is TGTGCCAGCAGCCAAGACAGGGCAGTCCGGGCTGAAGCTTTCTTT.

This clonotype appeared a few times. The CDR3 here is CASSTGRDYGYTF. In nucleotides, the CDR3 is TGTGCCAGTAGTACCGGGAGAGACTATGGCTACACCTTC. The chain recombines TRBV19 with TRBJ1-2; the D is unclear. The CDR3 loop spans 13 amino acids. Trimming stripped 4 bases from V and 3 bases from J, with 9 bases between. Germline CDR1 LNHDA, CDR2 SQIVND (reference sequence).

The chain has TRBV12-3 or TRBV12-4 and TRBJ2-6; D not certain. The CDR3 spans 17 residues. V was pared by 6 bases and J by 4 bases, with 19 bases between. The DNA of the CDR3 is TGTGCCAGCAGCACCCGGTTAGCATTCCCCGGGGCCAACGTCCTGACTTTC. This codes for CASSTRLAFPGANVLTF.

This clonotype was detected a few times. The V call is TRBV27, the J call TRBJ1-2; D gene unclear. The CDR3 totals 13 residues. The germline CDR1 and CDR2 sequences are MNHEY and SMNVEV (reference sequence). The V gene lost 4 bases and the J gene lost 6 bases, with 12 bases spanning the gap. The CDR3 here is CASSSPTVDGYTF. The DNA of the CDR3 is TGTGCCAGCAGTTCCCCGACCGTAGATGGCTACACCTTC.

The chain has TRBV7-2 and TRBJ2-2; unclear D gene. Germline V gives CDR1 SGHTA, CDR2 FQGNSA. V was clipped by 5 bases and J by 6 bases, with 13 bases between them. This CDR3 has 14 amino acids. The CDR3 here is CASSSLSYAGELFF. DNA of the CDR3: TGTGCCAGCAGCAGCCTTAGTTACGCCGGGGAGCTGTTTTTT.

J is TRBJ2-3 and V is TRBV9; 11 nucleotides agree with TRBD1. The V gene end was trimmed by 3 bases and the J gene end by 7 bases; junction bases not matched to a gene: 4. The CDR3 has 14 amino acids. From germline, CDR1 is SGDLS and CDR2 YYNGEE. The CDR3 loop reads CASSGGQGAYTQYF. CDR3 nucleotides: TGTGCCAGCAGCGGAGGACAGGGGGCTTATACGCAGTATTTT.